The clone carrying this T cell receptor beta chain was recorded many times. The antigen is not known. TCRdb used MiXCR to reprocess the 5' RACE reads, holding one entry per CDR3 protein. Here the sample spans almost 30,000 distinct CDR3 sequences, less than 5.5% being singletons. This CDR3 is 14 amino acids long. With V trimmed by 3 bases and J by 4 bases, 3 bases remained unmatched. The data originate from a study of T cells after yellow fever vaccination. Whole-study findings and limits: A secondary response was less intense yet reached its peak sooner, at day 5 versus 15.

This material consisted of CD8+ T cells sorted from PBMCs, taken 10 days after the yellow fever booster vaccination. This TCR was recovered from a man aged 30 to 45 who received the YFV17D yellow fever vaccine. The V gene is TRBV12-3 or TRBV12-4, the J gene TRBJ2-7; 10 bases map to TRBD2. This CDR3 reads CASSLAAGGYEQYF. The CDR3 coding sequence is TGTGCCAGCAGTTTGGCAGCGGGAGGGTACGAGCAGTACTTC.